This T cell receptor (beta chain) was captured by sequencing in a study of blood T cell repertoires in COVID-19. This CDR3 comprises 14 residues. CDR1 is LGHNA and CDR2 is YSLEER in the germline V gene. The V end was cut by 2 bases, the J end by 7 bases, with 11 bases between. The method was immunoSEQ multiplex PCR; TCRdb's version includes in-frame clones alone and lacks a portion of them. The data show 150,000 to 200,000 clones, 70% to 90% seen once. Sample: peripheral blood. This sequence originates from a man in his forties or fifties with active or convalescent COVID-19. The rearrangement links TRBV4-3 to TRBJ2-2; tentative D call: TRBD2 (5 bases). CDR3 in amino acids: CASSQQWENGELFF. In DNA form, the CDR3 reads TGCGCCAGCAGCCAACAGTGGGAGAACGGGGAGCTGTTTTTT.